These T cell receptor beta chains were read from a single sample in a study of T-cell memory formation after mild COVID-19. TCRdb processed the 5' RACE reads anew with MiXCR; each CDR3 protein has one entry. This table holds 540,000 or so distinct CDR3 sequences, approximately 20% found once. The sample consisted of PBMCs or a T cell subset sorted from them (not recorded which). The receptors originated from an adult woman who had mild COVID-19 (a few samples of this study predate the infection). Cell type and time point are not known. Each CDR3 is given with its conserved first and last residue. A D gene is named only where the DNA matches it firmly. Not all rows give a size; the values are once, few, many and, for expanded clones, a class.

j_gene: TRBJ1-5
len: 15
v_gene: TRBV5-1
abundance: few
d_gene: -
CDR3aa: CASSSDGYSNQPQHF
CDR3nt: TGCGCCAGCAGTTCGGACGGATATAGCAATCAGCCCCAGCATTTT

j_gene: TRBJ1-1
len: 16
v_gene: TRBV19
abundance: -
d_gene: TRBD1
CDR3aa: CASSIVGTGMNTEAFF
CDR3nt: TGTGCCAGTAGTATAGTTGGGACAGGAATGAACACTGAAGCTTTCTTT

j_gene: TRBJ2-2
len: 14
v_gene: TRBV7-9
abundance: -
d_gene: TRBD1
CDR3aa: CASSPGTGAGELFF
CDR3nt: TGTGCCAGCAGCCCCGGGACAGGGGCCGGGGAGCTGTTTTTT

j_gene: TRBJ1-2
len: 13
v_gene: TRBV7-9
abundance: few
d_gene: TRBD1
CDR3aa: CASSQGTGHGYTF
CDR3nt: TGTGCCAGCAGTCAAGGGACAGGGCATGGCTACACCTTC

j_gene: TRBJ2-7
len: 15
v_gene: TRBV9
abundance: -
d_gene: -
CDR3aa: CASSVGSDFSYEQYF
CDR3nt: TGTGCCAGCAGCGTAGGGTCCGACTTCTCCTACGAGCAGTACTTC

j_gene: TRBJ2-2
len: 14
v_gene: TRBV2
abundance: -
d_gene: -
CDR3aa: CASHLRGSGGELFF
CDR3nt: TGTGCCAGCCACCTACGGGGGTCGGGCGGGGAGCTGTTTTTT

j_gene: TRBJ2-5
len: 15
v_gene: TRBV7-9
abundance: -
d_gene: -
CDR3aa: CASSLAGGPLETQYF
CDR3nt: TGTGCCAGCAGCTTAGCGGGGGGGCCTCTTGAGACCCAGTACTTC

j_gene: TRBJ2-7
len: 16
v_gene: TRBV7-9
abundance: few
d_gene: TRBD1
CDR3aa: CASSLRGGQGNSEQYF
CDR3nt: TGTGCCAGCAGCCTCAGGGGGGGACAGGGCAATAGCGAGCAGTACTTC

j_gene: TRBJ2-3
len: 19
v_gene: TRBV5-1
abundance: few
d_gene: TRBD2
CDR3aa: CASSDHPRASGRSEDTQYF
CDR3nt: TGCGCCAGCAGCGACCACCCCAGGGCTAGCGGGAGATCTGAAGATACGCAGTATTTT

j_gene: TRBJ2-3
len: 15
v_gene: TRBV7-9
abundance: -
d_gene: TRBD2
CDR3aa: CASSSQTSVTDTQYF
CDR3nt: TGTGCCAGCAGCTCCCAAACTAGCGTGACAGATACGCAGTATTTT

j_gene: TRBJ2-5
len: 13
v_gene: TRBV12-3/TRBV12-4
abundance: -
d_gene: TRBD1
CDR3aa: CASRTGPLEGQYF
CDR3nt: TGTGCCAGCCGGACAGGGCCTCTGGAGGGCCAGTACTTC

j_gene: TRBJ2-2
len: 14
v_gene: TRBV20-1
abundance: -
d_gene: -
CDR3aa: CSAREVSNTGELFF
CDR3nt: TGCAGTGCTAGGGAGGTATCGAACACCGGGGAGCTGTTTTTT

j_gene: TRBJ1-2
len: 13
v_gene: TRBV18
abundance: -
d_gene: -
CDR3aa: CASSPPLGYGYTF
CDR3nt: TGTGCCAGCTCACCACCGTTGGGCTATGGCTACACCTTC

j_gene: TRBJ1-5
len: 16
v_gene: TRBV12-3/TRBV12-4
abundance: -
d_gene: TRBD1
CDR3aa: CASSFGDRGSNQPQHF
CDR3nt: TGTGCCAGCAGTTTTGGGGACAGGGGGAGCAATCAGCCCCAGCATTTT

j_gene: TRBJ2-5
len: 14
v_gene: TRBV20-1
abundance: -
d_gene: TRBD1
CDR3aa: CSAIGGQAQETQYF
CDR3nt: TGCAGTGCTATTGGGGGACAGGCTCAAGAGACCCAGTACTTC

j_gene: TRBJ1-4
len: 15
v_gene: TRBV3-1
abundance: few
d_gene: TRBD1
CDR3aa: CASSQTGTGYEKLFF
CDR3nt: TGTGCCAGCAGCCAGACCGGGACAGGGTATGAAAAACTGTTTTTT

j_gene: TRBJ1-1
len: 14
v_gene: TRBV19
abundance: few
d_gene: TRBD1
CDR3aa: CASSTAQGAREAFF
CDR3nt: TGTGCCAGTAGTACCGCCCAGGGGGCCCGGGAAGCTTTCTTT

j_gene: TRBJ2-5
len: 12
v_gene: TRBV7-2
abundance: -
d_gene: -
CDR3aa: CASSESFETQYF
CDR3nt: TGTGCCAGCAGTGAGAGTTTTGAGACCCAGTACTTC

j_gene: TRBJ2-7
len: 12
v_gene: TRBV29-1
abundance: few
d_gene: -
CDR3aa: CSVEDPGDEQYF
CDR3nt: TGCAGCGTTGAAGACCCGGGTGACGAGCAGTACTTC

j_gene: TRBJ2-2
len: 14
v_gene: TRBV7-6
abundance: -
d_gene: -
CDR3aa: CASSLDPGAGELFF
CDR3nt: TGTGCCAGCAGCTTAGATCCAGGGGCTGGGGAGCTGTTTTTT

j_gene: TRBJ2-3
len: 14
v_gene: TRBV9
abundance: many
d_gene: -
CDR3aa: CASSVVLSTDTQYF
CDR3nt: TGTGCCAGCAGCGTGGTGTTAAGCACAGATACGCAGTATTTT

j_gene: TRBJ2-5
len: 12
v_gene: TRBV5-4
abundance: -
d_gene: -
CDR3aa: CASSLFTGTQYF
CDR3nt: TGTGCCAGCAGCTTGTTTACGGGGACCCAGTACTTC

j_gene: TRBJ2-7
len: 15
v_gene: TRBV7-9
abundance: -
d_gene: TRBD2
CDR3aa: CASSLGGGATYEQYF
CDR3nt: TGTGCCAGCAGCTTAGGCGGGGGGGCAACTTACGAGCAGTACTTC

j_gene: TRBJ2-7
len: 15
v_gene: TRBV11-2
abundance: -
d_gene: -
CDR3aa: CASSLVGRRDYEQYF
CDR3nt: TGTGCCAGCAGCTTAGTAGGTCGACGAGACTACGAGCAGTACTTC

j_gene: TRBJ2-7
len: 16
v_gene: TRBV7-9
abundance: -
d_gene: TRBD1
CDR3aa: CASSFEQGARSYEQYF
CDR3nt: TGTGCCAGCAGCTTCGAACAGGGGGCAAGGTCCTACGAGCAGTACTTC

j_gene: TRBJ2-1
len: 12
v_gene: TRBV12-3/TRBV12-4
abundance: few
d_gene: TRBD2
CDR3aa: CASRLASNEQFF
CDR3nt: TGTGCCAGCAGACTAGCGTCCAATGAGCAGTTCTTC

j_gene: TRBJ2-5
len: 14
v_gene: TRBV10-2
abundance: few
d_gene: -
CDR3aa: CASSDPGLSLAQYF
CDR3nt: TGCGCCAGCAGTGATCCCGGACTGTCCTTGGCCCAGTACTTC

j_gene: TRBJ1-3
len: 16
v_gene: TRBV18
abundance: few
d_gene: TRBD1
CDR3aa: CASSPRRDSQGNTIYF
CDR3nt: TGTGCCAGCTCACCACGACGGGACAGTCAGGGAAACACCATATATTTT

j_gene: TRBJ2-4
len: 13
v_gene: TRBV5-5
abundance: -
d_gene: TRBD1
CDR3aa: CASSFGTANIQYF
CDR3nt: TGTGCCAGCAGCTTCGGGACAGCAAACATTCAGTACTTC

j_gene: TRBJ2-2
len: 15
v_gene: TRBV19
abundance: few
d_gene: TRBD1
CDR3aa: CASSTQGAGTGELFF
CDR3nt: TGTGCCAGTAGTACCCAGGGGGCTGGCACCGGGGAGCTGTTTTTT

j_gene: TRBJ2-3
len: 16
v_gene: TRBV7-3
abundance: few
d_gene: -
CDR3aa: CASSSPTGRSTDTQYF
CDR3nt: TGTGCCAGCAGCTCCCCGACAGGAAGGAGCACAGATACGCAGTATTTT

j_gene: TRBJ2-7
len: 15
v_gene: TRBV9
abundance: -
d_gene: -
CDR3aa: CASSVDVGAAYEQYF
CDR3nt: TGTGCCAGCAGCGTAGATGTGGGGGCCGCCTACGAGCAGTACTTC

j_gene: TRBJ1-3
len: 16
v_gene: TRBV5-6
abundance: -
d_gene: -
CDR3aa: CASSLVPGLSGNTIYF
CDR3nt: TGTGCCAGCAGCTTGGTCCCGGGTTTGTCTGGAAACACCATATATTTT

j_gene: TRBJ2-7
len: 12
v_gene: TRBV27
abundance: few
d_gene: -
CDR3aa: CASSFWGHEQYF
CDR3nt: TGTGCCAGCAGTTTTTGGGGACACGAGCAGTACTTC

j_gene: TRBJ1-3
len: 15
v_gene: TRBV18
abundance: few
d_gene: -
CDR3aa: CASSPLDEGIGAIYF
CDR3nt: TGTGCCAGCTCACCGTTGGACGAGGGGATAGGCGCCATATATTTT

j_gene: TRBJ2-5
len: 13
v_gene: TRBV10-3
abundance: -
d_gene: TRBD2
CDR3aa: CASMSGGRETQYF
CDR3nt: TGTGCCAGCATGTCGGGGGGACGGGAGACCCAGTACTTC

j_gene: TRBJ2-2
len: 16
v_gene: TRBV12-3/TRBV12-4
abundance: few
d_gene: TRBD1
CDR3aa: CASSLQQGGSTGELFF
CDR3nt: TGTGCCAGCAGTTTACAACAGGGGGGTAGCACCGGGGAGCTGTTTTTT

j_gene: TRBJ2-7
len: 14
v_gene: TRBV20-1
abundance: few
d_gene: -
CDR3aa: CSAKEGAALTEQYF
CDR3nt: TGCAGTGCTAAAGAGGGAGCGGCCCTCACCGAGCAGTACTTC

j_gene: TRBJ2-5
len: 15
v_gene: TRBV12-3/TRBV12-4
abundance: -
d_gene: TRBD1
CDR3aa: CASSFPDRAQETQYF
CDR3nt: TGTGCCAGCAGTTTCCCTGACAGGGCCCAAGAGACCCAGTACTTC

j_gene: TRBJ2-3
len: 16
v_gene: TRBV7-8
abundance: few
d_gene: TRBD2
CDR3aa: CASSFFTAGGPDTQYF
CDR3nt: TGTGCCAGCAGCTTCTTTACAGCGGGGGGGCCAGATACGCAGTATTTT

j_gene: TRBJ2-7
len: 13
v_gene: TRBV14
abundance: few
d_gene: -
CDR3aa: CASSQHSYYEQYF
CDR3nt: TGTGCCAGCAGCCAACACAGTTACTACGAGCAGTACTTC

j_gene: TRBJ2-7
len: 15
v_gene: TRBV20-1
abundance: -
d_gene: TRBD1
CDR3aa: CSARDPKPGQGGQYF
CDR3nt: TGCAGTGCTAGAGACCCAAAGCCCGGACAGGGAGGGCAGTACTTC

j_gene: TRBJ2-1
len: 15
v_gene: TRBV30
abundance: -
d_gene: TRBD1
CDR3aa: CAWIPQGDPYNEQFF
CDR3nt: TGTGCCTGGATCCCTCAGGGGGACCCCTACAATGAGCAGTTCTTC

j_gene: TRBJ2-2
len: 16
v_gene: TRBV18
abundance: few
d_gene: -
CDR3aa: CASSLDRTANTGELFF
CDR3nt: TGTGCCAGCTCACTCGACAGGACCGCGAACACCGGGGAGCTGTTTTTT

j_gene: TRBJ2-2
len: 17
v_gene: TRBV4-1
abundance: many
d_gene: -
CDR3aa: CASSRILGKADTGELFF
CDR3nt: TGCGCCAGCAGCCGAATACTCGGGAAGGCGGACACCGGGGAGCTGTTTTTT

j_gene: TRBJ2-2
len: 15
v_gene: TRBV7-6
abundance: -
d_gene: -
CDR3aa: CASRLEVQLGGELFF
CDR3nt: TGTGCCAGCAGATTAGAGGTTCAGTTGGGCGGGGAGCTGTTTTTT

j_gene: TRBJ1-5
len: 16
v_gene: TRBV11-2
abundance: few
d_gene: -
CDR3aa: CASSSSSGYSNQPQHF
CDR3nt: TGTGCCAGCAGCTCGAGCTCAGGGTATAGCAATCAGCCCCAGCATTTT

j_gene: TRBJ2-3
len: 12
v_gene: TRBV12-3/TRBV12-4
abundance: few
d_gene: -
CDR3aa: CASCGTLGTQYF
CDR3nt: TGTGCCAGCTGTGGGACTTTGGGTACGCAGTATTTT

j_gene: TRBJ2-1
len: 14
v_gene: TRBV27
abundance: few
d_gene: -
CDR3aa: CASSKQGLYNEQFF
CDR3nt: TGTGCCAGCAGCAAACAGGGACTCTACAATGAGCAGTTCTTC

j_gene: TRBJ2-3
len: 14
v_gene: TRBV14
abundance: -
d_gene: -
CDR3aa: CASSLTTGWVTQYF
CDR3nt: TGTGCCAGCAGCCTTACCACAGGGTGGGTTACGCAGTATTTT

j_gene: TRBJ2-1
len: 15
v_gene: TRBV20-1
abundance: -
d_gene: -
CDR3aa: CSAQAGGGSYNEQFF
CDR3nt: TGCAGTGCCCAAGCAGGGGGGGGGTCCTACAATGAGCAGTTCTTC